Shown below are 32 T cell receptor beta chains from a single sample sequenced in a study of tumor-infiltrating lymphocytes in glioblastoma multiforme. Multiple V-beta primers and a C-beta primer amplified TCRB from RNA. TCRdb called the multiplex PCR reads again in MiXCR, with one record for every CDR3 protein. The profile shows 12,000 to 15,000 distinct CDR3 sequences, 73% of them singletons. The sample comprised brain tumor tissue. The receptors were sampled from a male donor with glioblastoma.

As to this clonotype: Because the CDR3 is missing its conserved closing phenylalanine or tryptophan, this is likely a read error. This chain uses TRBV4-1 with TRBJ2-1; TRBD2 matches at 7 bases. This CDR3 comprises 19 residues. Germline V CDR1 and CDR2: MGHRA, YSYEKL. Trimming removed 0 bases from V and 5 bases from J; junction bases left unmatched: 16. CDR3 DNA: TGCGCCAGCAGCCAAGAGGCTATCGGGAGGACCATTCAGGACAATGAGCAGTTCCTC. Protein: CASSQEAIGRTIQDNEQFL.

This clonotype is medium-sized in the sample. V is TRBV6-6 and J is TRBJ2-7, with 12 bases identical to TRBD2. Germline lookup yields CDR1 MNHNY and CDR2 SVGAGI (reference sequence). Trimming cost V 5 bases and J 2 bases; bases outside gene matches: 4. The CDR3 spans 15 residues. This chain's CDR3 is CASSHLAGGAYEQYF. CDR3 DNA: TGTGCCAGCAGTCACCTAGCGGGAGGGGCCTACGAGCAGTACTTC.

Remarks on this clonotype: A read error may produce the germline difference seen at one junction end. The gene calls are TRBV20-1 and TRBJ1-1, with no clear D. CDR1 and CDR2 from the germline V gene are DFQATT and SNEGSKA (reference sequence). This CDR3 contains 13 residues. CDR3 region: CCATLPENTEAFF. CDR3 DNA: TGCTGTGCTACATTACCCGAGAACACTGAAGCTTTCTTT.

On this clonotype: The conserved phenylalanine or tryptophan normally closing the CDR3 is absent here, so this likely arose from a read error. This sequence joins TRBV20-1 and TRBJ2-7, with D possibly TRBD2 on 5 matching bases. CDR1 is DFQATT and CDR2 is SNEGSKA in the germline V gene (reference sequence). Trimming removed 7 bases at V and 5 bases at J, with 12 bases between. This CDR3 spans 11 amino acids. In nucleotides, the CDR3 is TGCAGTGATCATAGCGTAAACGAGCAGTACTCA. It codes for CSDHSVNEQYS.

As for this clonotype: A much bigger clone sits one base away, suggesting this may be a read error. The V call is TRBV19, the J call TRBJ2-5; tentative D call: TRBD2 (5 bases). With 10 bases removed from V and 0 bases from J, the gap between germline ends came to 18 bases. The CDR3 length is 15 residues. Germline CDR1 reads LNHDA; CDR2 reads SQIVND (reference sequence). This CDR3 reads CATGPGYSHQETQYF. DNA for the CDR3: TGTGCCACCGGGCCGGGGTACAGTCACCAAGAGACCCAGTACTTC.

Concerning this clonotype itself: At one of its ends the junction is not consistent with the germline gene, which may arise from a read error. The chain links TRBV20-1 to TRBJ2-7; TRBD2 might be the D (5 bases). The CDR3 spans 15 residues. The germline CDR1 and CDR2 sequences are DFQATT and SNEGSKA (reference sequence). The CDR3 loop reads CSTREETSEDYEQYF. The CDR3 DNA follows: TGCAGTACTAGAGAAGAGACCTCGGAGGATTACGAGCAGTACTTC.

Points on this clonotype: The junction does not match germline at one end; this may be a read error. The chain links TRBV4-1 to TRBJ2-7, with 8 bases fitting TRBD1. The CDR3 covers 15 residues. Germline V gene sequence: CDR1 MGHRA, CDR2 YSYEKL. CDR3 sequence reads: CPSRATGTGTYEQYF. In DNA, the CDR3 is TGCCCCAGCAGAGCTACTGGGACAGGAACCTACGAGCAGTACTTC.

V is TRBV6-2 or TRBV6-3 and J is TRBJ2-7; TRBD1 matches at 8 bases. From germline, CDR1 is MNHEY and CDR2 SVGEGT. Trimming removed 7 bases from V and 12 bases from J; junction bases left unmatched: 14. The CDR3 is made up of 13 amino acids. CDR3 bases: TGTGCCAGCATCGAGACAGGGGCTAACCAGCGGTACTTC. It is translated as CASIETGANQRYF.

With respect to this clonotype: The CDR3 carries no conserved terminal phenylalanine or tryptophan, so it likely arises from a read error. The rearrangement links TRBV4-1 to TRBJ2-3; a possible D gene is TRBD1 (6 bases). Deletions cut 3 bases from V and 3 bases from J, with 13 bases between. Germline V lookup: CDR1 MGHRA, CDR2 YSYEKL. The CDR3 runs to 15 residues. CDR3 nucleotide sequence: TGCGCCAGCAGCCAGGGGGCCAGGGAGACAGATACGCAGTATTTG. This translates into CASSQGARETDTQYL.

The V call is TRBV20-1, the J call TRBJ2-3; D is undetermined. Between the trimmed V and J ends, which lost 5 bases and 1 base, there was a span of 19 bases. The CDR3 is 16 amino acids. Germline-derived CDR1 and CDR2 are DFQATT and SNEGSKA (reference sequence). The CDR3 DNA follows: TGCAGTGCTCAGGCGGCTCTCCTTAGGGGCACAGATACGCAGTATTTT. Translated: CSAQAALLRGTDTQYF.

This clonotype has a single count. Germline and junction disagree at one end, which may indicate a read error. The rearrangement joins TRBV20-1 to TRBJ1-6, with D possibly TRBD1 on 5 matching bases. Germline CDR1 DFQATT, CDR2 SNEGSKA (reference sequence). CDR3 length: 15 residues. The CDR3 DNA follows: TGCAGTGCAAGAGGTCTTCGGGACGGGAATTCACCCCTCCACTTT. Translated: CSARGLRDGNSPLHF.

This clonotype has just one count. In this CDR3 the conserved last residue, phenylalanine or tryptophan, is missing, so a read error is likely. The CDR3 region has the DNA TGTCCCTGGAATCGAGCGGAGTATGACAATGAGCAGTTCCTC. This encodes CPWNRAEYDNEQFL. This chain joins TRBV30 and TRBJ2-1; possibly TRBD2 for D (5 bases). The CDR3 length is 14 residues. Germline V CDR1 and CDR2: GTSNPN, SVGIG (reference sequence).

This clonotype was observed at least ten times. The CDR3 DNA reads as TGTGCCAGCAGCTCGACTAGCGGAGAGTACAATGAGCAGTTCTTC. It yields the protein CASSSTSGEYNEQFF. V and J are TRBV11-3 and TRBJ2-1; the match to TRBD2 covers 9 bases. The ends lost 4 bases at V and 4 bases at J; junction bases unmatched: 5. CDR1 SGHNT and CDR2 YENEEA come from the germline V gene. The CDR3 is made up of 15 amino acids. Variable domain in full (rest from reference TRBV11-3 and TRBJ2-1): EAGVVQSPRYKIIEKKQPVAFWCNPISGHNTLYWYLQNLGQGPELLIRYENEEAVDDSQLPKDRFSAERLKGVDSTLKIQPAELGDSAVYLCASSSTSGEYNEQFFGPGTRLTVL.

V is TRBV20-1 and J is TRBJ1-1; D not resolved. Trimming cost V 1 base and J 2 bases, with 11 bases left between them. Per the germline V gene, CDR1 is DFQATT and CDR2 is SNEGSKA (reference sequence). The CDR3 consists of 14 residues. The CDR3 region is CSARAGGANTEAFF. The DNA for the CDR3 is TGCAGTGCTAGAGCGGGTGGAGCAAACACTGAAGCTTTCTTT.

This clonotype is labeled as medium-sized. The chain combines TRBV29-1 with TRBJ2-5; no definite D call. Trimming took 0 bases from V and 0 from J, leaving 11 bases between them. This CDR3 has 15 amino acids. Per germline, CDR1 SQVTM and CDR2 ANQGSEA. The CDR3 DNA follows: TGCAGCGTTGAAGAGCACAGCCGCCACCAAGAGACCCAGTACTTC. It translates to CSVEEHSRHQETQYF.

The chain recombines TRBV29-1 with TRBJ2-1; possible D gene TRBD1, 6 bases. The CDR3 is made up of 14 amino acids. Germline V gene lookup returns CDR1 SQVTM and CDR2 ANQGSEA. The DNA of the CDR3 is TGCTGCACTCGGGACATGAGCTCATACAATGAGCAGTTCTTC. Its translation is CCTRDMSSYNEQFF.

As to this clonotype: Because the CDR3 is missing its conserved closing phenylalanine or tryptophan, this is likely a read error. CDR3 in DNA: TGCAGCGTTGGGGGACAGACCTCGTATACGCAGTATTTG. Residues: CSVGGQTSYTQYL. The chain employs TRBV29-1 and TRBJ2-3; 7 bases fit TRBD1. The ends lost 4 bases at V and 7 bases at J; junction bases unmatched: 8. Germline V gene sequence: CDR1 SQVTM, CDR2 ANQGSEA. This CDR3 is built from 13 residues.

V usage is TRBV20-1 and J usage is TRBJ2-1, with 7 bases lining up with TRBD2. Losses at the gene ends were 0 bases for V and 0 bases for J; bases not matched to a gene: 5. Germline lookup yields CDR1 DFQATT and CDR2 SNEGSKA (reference sequence). The CDR3 consists of 16 residues. Here the CDR3 DNA reads TGCAGTGCTAGAGATCTAGGCGGGAGCTCCTACAATGAGCAGTTCTTC. It encodes CSARDLGGSSYNEQFF.

This chain uses TRBV10-3 with TRBJ2-1; TRBD1 might be the D (5 bases). V lost 6 bases to trimming and J lost 5 bases, with 17 bases between them. The germline gives CDR1 ENHRY, CDR2 SYGVKD. The CDR3 has 15 residues. This chain's CDR3 is CAISGPDKKNNEQFF. The CDR3 DNA is TGTGCCATCAGCGGGCCGGACAAGAAGAACAATGAGCAGTTCTTC.

The rearrangement links TRBV11-2 to TRBJ1-2, with D unresolved. The germline V and J ends were trimmed by 8 bases and 8 bases, with 18 bases remaining between them. The CDR3 length is 13 residues. Germline V CDR1 and CDR2: SGHAT, FQNNGV. CDR3 region: CASGEDLVRGYTF. CDR3 nucleotide sequence: TGTGCCAGCGGGGAGGACTTGGTCCGAGGCTACACCTTC.

Regarding this clonotype: This sequence may be a read error, since a much larger clone differs from it by one base. The chain is built from TRBV7-9 and TRBJ1-1; maybe TRBD1 (6 bases). Germline CDR1 is SEHNR and CDR2 is FQNEAQ (reference sequence). The CDR3 runs to 15 residues. The CDR3 here is CPCSLKEGEKIEAFF. CDR3 in DNA: TGTCCCTGCAGCTTAAAGGAGGGGGAGAAAATTGAAGCTTTCTTT.

In its sample, this clonotype was seen a few times. This rearrangement joins TRBV11-1 to TRBJ2-1; 7 nucleotides agree with TRBD2. There are 14 residues in the CDR3. Germline trimming cut 1 base from V and 9 bases from J; bases unmatched to any gene: 6. The germline gives CDR1 SGHAT, CDR2 FQDESV (reference sequence). The DNA of the CDR3 is TGTGCCAGCAGCTTAGGGAGACTAGCCGGTGAGCAGTTCTTC. Translating gives CASSLGRLAGEQFF.

The chain has TRBV2 and TRBJ1-2; TRBD1 might be the D (6 bases). The germline V gene encodes CDR1 SNHLY and CDR2 FYNNEI. The CDR3 spans 15 residues. V gave up 7 bases and J gave up 4 bases, with 19 bases separating them. The CDR3 protein is CASNISQGLGYGYTF. DNA of the CDR3: TGTGCCAGCAATATATCTCAGGGGCTGGGCTATGGCTACACCTTC.

Only a few counts were recorded for this clonotype. The chain employs TRBV29-1 and TRBJ2-3; weak D call: TRBD1 (6 bases). Per germline, CDR1 SQVTM and CDR2 ANQGSEA. Trimming shortened V by 4 bases and J by 4 bases, and 18 bases separated the two germline ends. The CDR3 covers 15 residues. In DNA form, the CDR3 reads TGCAGCGTTGTAGGGACACCCTACAATGCAGATACGCAGTATTTT. Encoded protein: CSVVGTPYNADTQYF.

Comments on this clonotype: A read error is likely, as this CDR3 ends without the conserved phenylalanine or tryptophan. The DNA for the CDR3 is TGTGCCAGCAGCTTGATGGCAACGGACACAGGGGAGCTGTTTCTT. Protein: CASSLMATDTGELFL. The gene calls are TRBV11-1 and TRBJ2-2, with D maybe TRBD1 (5 bases). The germline CDR1 and CDR2 sequences are SGHAT and FQDESV (reference sequence). CDR3 length equals 15 residues.

This clonotype is labeled medium-sized (0.01 to 0.1%). The rearrangement uses TRBV30 and TRBJ2-7; D tentatively reads TRBD1 or TRBD2 (6 bases each). V lost 1 base and J 5 bases, leaving 15 bases between the germline ends. This CDR3 region has 14 residues. Germline lookup yields CDR1 GTSNPN and CDR2 SVGIG (reference sequence). CDR3 region: CAWSDGPGANEQYF. Here the CDR3 DNA reads TGTGCCTGGAGTGACGGCCCGGGGGCCAACGAGCAGTACTTC. Based on the CDR3 plus reference TRBV30 and TRBJ2-7, the full variable domain is SQTIHQWPATLVQPVGSPLSLECTVEGTSNPNLYWYRQAAGRGLQLLFYSVGIGQISSEVPQNLSASRPQDRQFILSSKKLLLSDSGFYLCAWSDGPGANEQYFGPGTRLTVT.

V is TRBV12-3 or TRBV12-4 and J is TRBJ2-1; 9 bases are a match to TRBD2. The ends lost 3 bases at V and 6 bases at J; junction bases unmatched: 6. The CDR3 is 15 residues long. The CDR3 region is CASSFGASGINEQFF. The CDR3 DNA follows: TGTGCCAGCAGTTTCGGGGCTAGCGGGATCAATGAGCAGTTCTTC.

The chain carries TRBV20-1 and TRBJ2-7; perhaps TRBD1 as D (5 bases). Trimming stripped 0 bases from V and 4 bases from J, with 13 bases between. The CDR3 consists of 14 residues. Germline CDR1 is DFQATT and CDR2 is SNEGSKA (reference sequence). CDR3 nucleotides: TGCAGTGCTAGAGATGCACGCAGGGTGTACGAGCAGTACTTC. Amino acid sequence: CSARDARRVYEQYF.

This clonotype showed up just once. Possible read error: a much larger clone is one base away. Because it lacks the conserved phenylalanine or tryptophan at the end, this CDR3 is likely a read error. V gene TRBV11-3 combines with J gene TRBJ2-5; D might be TRBD1 (6 bases). Trimming stripped 0 bases from V and 7 bases from J, with 18 bases between. This CDR3 has 16 amino acids. CDR1 is SGHNT, CDR2 YENEEA, per germline. The CDR3 protein is CASSLDQGQPLWTQYS. CDR3 coding DNA: TGTGCCAGCAGCTTAGATCAAGGACAGCCCCTTTGGACCCAGTACTCC.

The V gene is TRBV11-3, the J gene TRBJ2-3, with D maybe TRBD1 (6 bases). The CDR3 sequence is 14 residues long. Trimming took off 3 bases at V and 2 bases at J, with 9 bases between the two ends. Germline loops: CDR1 SGHNT, CDR2 YENEEA. CDR3 sequence reads: CASSFVGHTDTQYF. Here the CDR3 DNA reads TGTGCCAGCAGCTTTGTGGGACACACAGATACGCAGTATTTT. Full variable domain (remainder filled in from reference TRBV11-3 and TRBJ2-3): EAGVVQSPRYKIIEKKQPVAFWCNPISGHNTLYWYLQNLGQGPELLIRYENEEAVDDSQLPKDRFSAERLKGVDSTLKIQPAELGDSAVYLCASSFVGHTDTQYFGPGTRLTVL.

This clonotype was counted ten times or more. V is TRBV18 and J is TRBJ1-6, with D tentatively TRBD1 (5 bases). CDR1 is KGHSH, CDR2 LQKENI, per germline. Trimming pared 3 bases from V and 7 bases from J, leaving 7 bases between. The length of the CDR3 is 13 residues. The CDR3 sequence is CASSPGGNSPLHF. For the CDR3, the DNA is TGTGCCAGCTCACCGGGGGGAAATTCACCCCTCCACTTT.

CDR3 in amino acids: CSVIRDREEAFF. CDR3 DNA: TGCAGCGTCATCCGGGACAGAGAAGAAGCTTTCTTT. The chain employs TRBV29-1 and TRBJ1-1, with 7 bases identical to TRBD1. There are 12 residues in the CDR3. Germline V gives CDR1 SQVTM, CDR2 ANQGSEA. Trimming cost V 6 bases and J 8 bases; bases outside gene matches: 9.